Listed here are 27 T cell receptor beta chains from one sample, sequenced in a study of post-analysis software for immune sequencing data. Each TCR beta cDNA library carried unique molecular identifiers. Each CDR3 protein is one row after TCRdb ran MiXCR on the PCR reads. The data hold about 820,000 distinct CDR3 sequences, with approximately 53% observed a single time. Their cognate antigens are unknown. Study results and limitations: Controls showed lower frequencies than patients for five or six TRBV segments, and TRBV5-6, TRBV5-1 and TRBV20-1 were among these.

Source material: blood. The origin of the receptors is a girl aged 5 to 17 with multiple sclerosis.

This clonotype appeared a few times. The rearrangement links TRBV6-2 or TRBV6-3 to TRBJ2-1; 10 positions agree with TRBD1. V lost 7 bases and J lost 5; bases outside the gene matches: 2. The CDR3 is made up of 13 amino acids. CDR1 and CDR2 from the germline V gene are MNHEY and SVGEGT. The DNA of the CDR3 is TGTGCCAGCACCGGGACAGGGGACAATGAGCAGTTCTTC. This sequence encodes CASTGTGDNEQFF.

Only a few counts were recorded for this clonotype. This chain joins TRBV6-1 and TRBJ2-7; D remains ambiguous. Germline values: CDR1 MNHNS, CDR2 SASEGT. V lost 8 bases to trimming and J lost 6 bases, with 11 bases between them. The CDR3 is 11 amino acids. The CDR3 nucleotides read TGTGCCAGCGGACCCCCCGGCGAGCAGTACTTC. Translation: CASGPPGEQYF.

The chain couples TRBV20-1 to TRBJ2-1, with TRBD1 matching over 7 bases. J gave up 4 bases and V 0 bases, and 3 bases lay outside the gene matches. CDR3 length: 14 residues. Per the germline V gene, CDR1 is DFQATT and CDR2 is SNEGSKA (reference sequence). The CDR3 nucleotides are TGCAGTGCTAGAGACCCGGGACAGTACAATGAGCAGTTCTTC. Translation gives CSARDPGQYNEQFF.

The chain recombines TRBV7-2 with TRBJ2-7; D ambiguous. The CDR3 is 15 amino acids. Germline CDR1 is SGHTA and CDR2 is FQGNSA. Trimming took off 2 bases at V and 2 bases at J, with 13 bases between the two ends. The CDR3 protein is CASSLSPGSPYEQYF. For the CDR3, the DNA is TGTGCCAGCAGCTTAAGTCCCGGGTCTCCCTACGAGCAGTACTTC. The whole variable domain, remainder taken from reference TRBV7-2 and TRBJ2-7, is GAGVSQSPSNKVTEKGKDVELRCDPISGHTALYWYRQSLGQGLEFLIYFQGNSAPDKSGLPSDRFSAERTGGSVSTLTIQRTQQEDSAVYLCASSLSPGSPYEQYFGPGTRLTVT.

The chain recombines TRBV7-2 with TRBJ2-7, with 9 bases aligning to TRBD1. This CDR3 spans 15 amino acids. Germline V gene data show CDR1 as SGHTA and CDR2 as FQGNSA. With 4 bases clipped from V and 1 base from J, the junction kept 5 bases outside the gene matches. For the CDR3, the DNA is TGTGCCAGCAGCTCCGGGACAGGGTTTTCCTACGAGCAGTACTTC. Translated: CASSSGTGFSYEQYF.

The chain uses TRBV2 and TRBJ1-1; possibly TRBD1 for D (6 bases). Germline CDR1 and CDR2: SNHLY and FYNNEI. The V end was cut by 10 bases, the J end by 6 bases, with 21 bases between. The CDR3 consists of 14 residues. CDR3 in amino acids: CATTISRGIPEAFF. The CDR3 bases are TGTGCCACCACAATTAGCAGGGGCATCCCTGAAGCTTTCTTT. The whole variable domain, remainder taken from reference TRBV2 and TRBJ1-1, is EPEVTQTPSHQVTQMGQEVILRCVPISNHLYFYWYRQILGQKVEFLVSFYNNEISEKSEIFDDQFSVERPDGSNFTLKIRSTKLEDSAMYFCATTISRGIPEAFFGQGTRLTVV.

The J gene is TRBJ2-5, the V gene TRBV2, with TRBD2 matching 9 bases. CDR3 length: 15 residues. V shed 6 bases and J 1 base; nucleotides not matched to a gene: 6. Germline values: CDR1 SNHLY, CDR2 FYNNEI. The CDR3 loop is CASRLSLAGQETQYF. CDR3 nucleotide sequence: TGTGCCAGCAGACTATCACTAGCGGGCCAAGAGACCCAGTACTTC. Full variable domain (remainder filled in from reference TRBV2 and TRBJ2-5): EPEVTQTPSHQVTQMGQEVILRCVPISNHLYFYWYRQILGQKVEFLVSFYNNEISEKSEIFDDQFSVERPDGSNFTLKIRSTKLEDSAMYFCASRLSLAGQETQYFGPGTRLLVL.

The chain employs TRBV7-2 and TRBJ2-1; 7 bases fit TRBD2. This CDR3 has 12 amino acids. V gave up 3 bases and J gave up 14 bases; unmatched junction bases: 7. The germline V gene has CDR1 SGHTA and CDR2 FQGNSA. As DNA, the CDR3 is TGTGCCAGCAGCTTTAGCGGGCTCTCGAAGTTCTTC. Protein sequence: CASSFSGLSKFF.

The gene calls are TRBV29-1 and TRBJ2-1; D is ambiguous. The germline V and J ends were trimmed by 3 bases and 0 bases, with 15 bases remaining between them. The CDR3 spans 16 residues. Germline assignment: CDR1 SQVTM and CDR2 ANQGSEA. CDR3 sequence: CSVEAVVPSSYNEQFF. Written as DNA, the CDR3 is TGCAGCGTTGAGGCGGTTGTTCCGAGCTCCTACAATGAGCAGTTCTTC.

V usage is TRBV2 and J usage is TRBJ2-1; D assignment may be TRBD1 or TRBD2 (6 bases each). Trimming removed 8 bases from V and 4 bases from J, with 15 bases in between. Germline assignment: CDR1 SNHLY and CDR2 FYNNEI. CDR3 length equals 14 residues. The CDR3 loop reads CASPLKGGYNEQFF. The CDR3, as DNA: TGTGCCAGCCCCCTCAAGGGGGGTTACAATGAGCAGTTCTTC.

The rearrangement links TRBV10-3 to TRBJ2-2; D is perhaps TRBD1 or TRBD2 (6 bases each). The CDR3 sequence is 18 residues long. V was cut by 8 bases and J by 5 bases, with 27 bases left in between. Germline V gene lookup returns CDR1 ENHRY and CDR2 SYGVKD. This CDR3 is CAIYSPGVFGSRTGELFF. CDR3 nucleotide sequence: TGTGCCATCTACTCGCCAGGGGTGTTCGGGAGCAGAACCGGGGAGCTGTTTTTT.

V usage is TRBV4-1 and J usage is TRBJ1-2; D gene ambiguous. Trimming cost V 3 bases and J 3 bases, with 11 bases left between them. Germline V gene sequence: CDR1 MGHRA, CDR2 YSYEKL. This CDR3 is built from 14 residues. The DNA of the CDR3 is TGCGCCAGCAGCCACGGTACAGTGGACTATGGCTACACCTTC. Protein product: CASSHGTVDYGYTF.

This clonotype has more than one count but fewer than ten. The chain has TRBV5-1 and TRBJ2-3, with D tentatively TRBD2 (5 bases). Germline V lookup: CDR1 SGHRS, CDR2 YFSETQ. Trimming left V 6 bases short and J 7 bases short, with 24 bases between. CDR3 length: 16 residues. This chain's CDR3 is CASTPTGIRTMYTQYF. CDR3 bases: TGCGCCAGCACCCCCACCGGGATCAGGACCATGTATACGCAGTATTTT.

The chain employs TRBV13 and TRBJ2-7; a possible D gene is TRBD2 (5 bases). Trimming left V 3 bases short and J 6 bases short, with 9 bases between. CDR1 is PRHDT and CDR2 is FYEKMQ in the germline V gene (reference sequence). The CDR3 is 12 residues long. CDR3: CASSFEGAEQYF. CDR3 nucleotides: TGTGCCAGCAGCTTTGAGGGTGCCGAGCAGTACTTC. Complete variable domain (other parts from reference TRBV13 and TRBJ2-7): AAGVIQSPRHLIKEKRETATLKCYPIPRHDTVYWYQQGPGQDPQFLISFYEKMQSDKGSIPDRFSAQQFSDYHSELNMSSLELGDSALYFCASSFEGAEQYFGPGTRLTVT.

This clonotype has a handful of counts. The V call is TRBV10-3, the J call TRBJ2-4; 11 nucleotides line up with TRBD2. The DNA end is a closer match to TRBJ2-7, so the J assignment may be wrong. Germline lookup yields CDR1 ENHRY and CDR2 SYGVKD. The CDR3 spans 14 residues. The CDR3 DNA is TGTGCCATCAGTCAGACTAGCGGGAATTACGAGCAGTACTTC. Translating gives CAISQTSGNYEQYF.

This clonotype is medium-sized by share. The V call is TRBV5-1, the J call TRBJ2-5, with D hard to call. CDR3 length: 11 amino acids. Germline V lookup: CDR1 SGHRS, CDR2 YFSETQ. The V and J ends lost 0 bases and 3 bases respectively, with 0 bases between them. In DNA, the CDR3 is TGCGCCAGCAGCTTGGAAGAGACCCAGTACTTC. Amino acids: CASSLEETQYF.

V gene TRBV7-9 combines with J gene TRBJ1-1; D is ambiguous. Germline CDR1 SEHNR, CDR2 FQNEAQ (reference sequence). There are 13 residues in the CDR3. V was cut by 4 bases and J by 6 bases, with 12 bases left in between. The CDR3 loop is CASSSPTDSEAFF. CDR3 DNA: TGTGCCAGCAGCTCTCCAACCGATTCTGAAGCTTTCTTT.

The V call is TRBV12-3 or TRBV12-4, the J call TRBJ2-1; possible D gene TRBD1, 6 bases. The CDR3 runs to 13 residues. The ends were cut back, 4 bases at V and 6 bases at J, with 10 bases in the middle. The CDR3 here is CASSSGRGNEQFF. The CDR3 DNA reads as TGTGCCAGCAGTTCCGGCAGGGGCAATGAGCAGTTCTTC.

The chain carries TRBV2 and TRBJ2-1; the D is unclear. Germline V CDR1 and CDR2: SNHLY, FYNNEI. CDR3 length: 13 residues. V gave up 7 bases and J gave up 4 bases, with 11 bases separating them. The CDR3 DNA is TGTGCCAGCACTCGGGCCCAATACAATGAGCAGTTCTTC. Encoded protein: CASTRAQYNEQFF.

This chain joins TRBV7-2 and TRBJ2-1, with TRBD1 matching 8 bases. CDR1 is SGHTA, CDR2 FQGNSA, per germline. V shed 5 bases and J 6 bases; nucleotides not matched to a gene: 6. The CDR3 runs to 14 residues. For the CDR3, the DNA is TGTGCCAGCAGCCCCGGACAGGGAATCAATGAGCAGTTCTTC. This codes for CASSPGQGINEQFF.

This clonotype appeared a few times. The chain has TRBV20-1 and TRBJ1-2; no firm D call. Trimming removed 6 bases at V and 3 bases at J, with 11 bases between. Germline V lookup: CDR1 DFQATT, CDR2 SNEGSKA (reference sequence). This CDR3 spans 12 amino acids. Here the CDR3 DNA reads TGCAGTGCCCGGGGAGGAGACTATGGCTACACCTTC. It encodes CSARGGDYGYTF.

V is TRBV12-3 or TRBV12-4 and J is TRBJ2-1; a weak D match, TRBD2 (6 bases). The V gene lost 4 bases and the J gene lost 7 bases, with 23 bases spanning the gap. The CDR3 is 17 residues long. The CDR3 loop is CASSSGSSNGRGNEQFF. Here the CDR3 DNA reads TGTGCCAGCAGTTCCGGGTCGAGTAACGGGAGAGGTAATGAGCAGTTCTTC.

The chain uses TRBV6-2 or TRBV6-3 and TRBJ2-5; D is uncertain. The CDR3 runs 12 residues. V gave up 0 bases and J gave up 9 bases, with 8 bases separating them. Germline V gives CDR1 MNHEY, CDR2 SVGEGT. The CDR3 DNA follows: TGTGCCAGCAGTTACTCGTACCACCCCCAGTACTTC. Its translation is CASSYSYHPQYF.

This clonotype came up once. The CDR3 DNA follows: TGCAGTGCTAGAATAGGCCCCATGACAGAAGCCCAAGAGACCCAGTACTTC. It is translated as CSARIGPMTEAQETQYF. The genes are TRBV20-1 and TRBJ2-5; tentative D call: TRBD1 (5 bases). Germline CDR1 is DFQATT and CDR2 is SNEGSKA (reference sequence). This CDR3 contains 17 residues. V was clipped by 2 bases and J by 1 base, with 20 bases between them.

On this clonotype itself: It is likely a read error, because the conserved phenylalanine at the end of the CDR3 is missing. The gene calls are TRBV6-5 and TRBJ2-2; D not certain. CDR3 length: 15 residues. Germline V lookup: CDR1 MNHEY, CDR2 SVGAGI. V was shortened by 0 bases and J by 1 base, with 6 bases between the two germline ends. In DNA, the CDR3 is TGTGCCAGCAGTTACTCAACCAGGAACACCGGGGAGCTGTTTTTG. Protein sequence: CASSYSTRNTGELFL.

The V gene is TRBV20-1, the J gene TRBJ2-1, with 10 bases fitting TRBD2. CDR3 length: 16 amino acids. The ends lost 1 base at V and 3 bases at J; junction bases unmatched: 6. Per germline, CDR1 DFQATT and CDR2 SNEGSKA (reference sequence). Here the CDR3 DNA reads TGCAGTGCTAGAGGCAGTCGGACTAGCGGCTACAATGAGCAGTTCTTC. Translation: CSARGSRTSGYNEQFF.

This clonotype was observed a single time. This chain uses TRBV5-1 with TRBJ2-1; tentatively, D is TRBD1 or TRBD2 (5 bases each). This CDR3 has 13 amino acids. CDR1 and CDR2 from the germline V gene are SGHRS and YFSETQ. V lost 4 bases and J 6 bases, leaving 11 bases between the germline ends. The CDR3 sequence is CASSAGTGNEQFF. CDR3 DNA sequence: TGCGCCAGCAGCGCTGGGACGGGCAATGAGCAGTTCTTC.